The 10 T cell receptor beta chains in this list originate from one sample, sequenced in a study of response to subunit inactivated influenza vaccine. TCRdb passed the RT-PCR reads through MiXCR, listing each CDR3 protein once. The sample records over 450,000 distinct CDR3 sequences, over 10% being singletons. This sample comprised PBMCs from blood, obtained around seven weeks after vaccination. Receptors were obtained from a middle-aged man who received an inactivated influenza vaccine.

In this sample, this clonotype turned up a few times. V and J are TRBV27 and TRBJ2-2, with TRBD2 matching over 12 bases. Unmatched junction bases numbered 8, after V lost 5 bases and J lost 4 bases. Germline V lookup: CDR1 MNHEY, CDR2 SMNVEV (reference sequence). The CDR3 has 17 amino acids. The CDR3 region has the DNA TGTGCCAGCAGTCCGACACCGGGACTAGCGGGCACCGGGGAGCTGTTTTTT. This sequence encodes CASSPTPGLAGTGELFF.

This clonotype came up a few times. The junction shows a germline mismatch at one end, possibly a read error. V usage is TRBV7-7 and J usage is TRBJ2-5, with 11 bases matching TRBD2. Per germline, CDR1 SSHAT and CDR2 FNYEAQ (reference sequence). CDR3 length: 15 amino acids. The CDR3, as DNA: TGTGCTAGCAGTTTGACTAGCGGGGTTCAAGAGACCCAGTACTTC. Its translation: CASSLTSGVQETQYF.

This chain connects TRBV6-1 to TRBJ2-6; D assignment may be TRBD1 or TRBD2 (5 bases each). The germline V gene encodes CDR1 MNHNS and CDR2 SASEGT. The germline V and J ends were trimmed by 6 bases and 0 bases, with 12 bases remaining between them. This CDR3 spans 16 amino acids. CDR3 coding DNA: TGTGCCAGCAGCCATGGGACGTTCTCTGGGGCCAACGTCCTGACTTTC. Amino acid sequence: CASSHGTFSGANVLTF.

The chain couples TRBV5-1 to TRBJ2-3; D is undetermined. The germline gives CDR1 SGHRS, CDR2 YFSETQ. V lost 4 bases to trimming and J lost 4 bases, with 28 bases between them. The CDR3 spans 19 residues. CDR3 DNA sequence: TGCGCCAGCAGCCTCCCTAGATCGGGCGGCCTTCCTCAGGCAGATACGCAGTATTTT. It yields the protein CASSLPRSGGLPQADTQYF. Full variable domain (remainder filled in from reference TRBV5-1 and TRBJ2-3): KAGVTQTPRYLIKTRGQQVTLSCSPISGHRSVSWYQQTPGQGLQFLFEYFSETQRNKGNFPGRFSGRQFSNSRSEMNVSTLELGDSALYLCASSLPRSGGLPQADTQYFGPGTRLTVL.

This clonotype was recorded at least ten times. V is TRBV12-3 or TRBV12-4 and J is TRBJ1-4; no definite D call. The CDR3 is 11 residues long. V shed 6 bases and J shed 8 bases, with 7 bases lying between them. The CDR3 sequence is CASRLAEKLFF. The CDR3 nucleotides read TGTGCCAGCAGACTCGCGGAAAAACTGTTTTTT.

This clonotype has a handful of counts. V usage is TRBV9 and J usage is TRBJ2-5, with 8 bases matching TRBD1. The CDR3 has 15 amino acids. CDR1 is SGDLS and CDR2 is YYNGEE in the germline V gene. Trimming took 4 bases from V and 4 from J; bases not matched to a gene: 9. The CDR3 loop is CASSRQGSLGETQYF. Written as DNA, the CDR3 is TGTGCCAGCAGCCGACAGGGGTCTTTGGGAGAGACCCAGTACTTC.

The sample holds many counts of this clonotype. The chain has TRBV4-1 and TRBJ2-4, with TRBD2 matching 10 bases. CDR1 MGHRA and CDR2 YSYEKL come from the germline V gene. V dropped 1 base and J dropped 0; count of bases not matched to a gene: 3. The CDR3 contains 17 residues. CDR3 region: CASSQGGLAEAKNIQYF. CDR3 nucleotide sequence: TGCGCCAGCAGCCAAGGAGGACTAGCGGAAGCCAAAAACATTCAGTACTTC.

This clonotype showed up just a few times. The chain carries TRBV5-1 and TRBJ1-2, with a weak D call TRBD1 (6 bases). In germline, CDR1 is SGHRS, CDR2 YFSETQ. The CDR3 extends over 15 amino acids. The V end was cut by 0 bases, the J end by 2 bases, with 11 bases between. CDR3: CASSLGSQGNYGYTF. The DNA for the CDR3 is TGCGCCAGCAGCTTGGGTTCCCAGGGGAACTATGGCTACACCTTC.

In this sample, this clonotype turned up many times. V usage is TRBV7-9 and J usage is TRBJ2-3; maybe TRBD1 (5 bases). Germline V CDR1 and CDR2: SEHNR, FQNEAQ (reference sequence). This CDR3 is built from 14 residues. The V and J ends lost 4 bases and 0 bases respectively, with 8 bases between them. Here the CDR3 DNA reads TGTGCCAGCAGCTCGGACATAAGCACAGATACGCAGTATTTT. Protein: CASSSDISTDTQYF.

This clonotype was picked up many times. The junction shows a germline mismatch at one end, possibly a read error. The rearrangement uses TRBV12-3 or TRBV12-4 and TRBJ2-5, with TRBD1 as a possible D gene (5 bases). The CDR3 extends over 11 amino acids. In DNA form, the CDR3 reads TGCGCCAGCAGGGACCAAGAGACCCAGTACTTC. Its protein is CASRDQETQYF.